Reported below is one T cell receptor (beta chain). Its recognized antigen is unknown. The sample holds no much larger clone one base away, and base qualities are not on file. PBMCs were isolated by Ficoll-Paque density gradient centrifugation. This entry belongs to a study of T-cell memory formation after mild COVID-19 (dated by TCRdb to the early 2020s). Describing the broader study: TCR sequence clusters from the two donors were found to be largely donor specific. In a couple of donors, T-cell clones that expanded and contracted after mild COVID-19 were tracked by sequencing TCRalpha and TCRbeta repertoires over time. The cohort comprised two young, previously healthy adult volunteers, one female and one male. The study at large found these results: Contracting CD4+ clones were found mainly in CM and EM memory subsets, while CD8+ clones were enriched in EMRA. SARS-CoV-2 specificity was not confirmed for the second-wave clones peaking on day 37. Clones contracting from day 15 to 85 had balanced CD4/CD8 phenotypes, while a second wave expanding from day 15 to 37 was biased towards CD4+. Some responding clones were found in pre-infection memory, which suggests that pre-existing cross-reactive memory T cells took part in the SARS-CoV-2 response. The study covered only a couple of mild cases, and larger cohorts including severe cases with pre-infection samples were considered necessary.

TCRdb lists the instrument as Illumina NovaSeq 6000. cDNA libraries for TCRalpha and TCRbeta were prepared by 5'RACE using constant-segment primers, with sample barcodes and unique molecular identifiers added. Trizol reagent was used to extract RNA from every sample. Amplification of the libraries took two PCR steps, and the second step added a second sample barcode plus Illumina TruSeq adapters. Sequencing of the libraries was done on an Illumina NovaSeq, producing 2 x 150 bp paired-end reads. Regarding the original processing steps: With migec v1.2.7, reads were demultiplexed and then collapsed into UMI-guided consensus sequences. With mixcr v2.1.11, UMI consensuses were aligned to TRA and TRB V and J templates and assembled into clonotypes. A clonotype was counted as expanded or contracted only if both edgeR and NoisET called the change significant, with noise models trained on biological replicates. For edgeR calls, a false discovery rate-adjusted p below 0.01 and a log2 fold-change threshold of 1 were applied. PCA with hierarchical clustering of max-normalized trajectories of the 1000 most abundant clonotypes was used as exploratory dynamics analysis. Separately sequenced CD4+ and CD8+ repertoires were used to assign a CD4 or CD8 phenotype to each responding clone. TCRdb applied fastp at Q25 and MiXCR to the public reads, then kept only in-frame beta chains. Under each unique CDR3 protein, matching rows form one entry showing the most common genes and DNA. TCRdb, rather than the study authors, made the V and J calls. Within this sample are 200,000 to 250,000 distinct CDR3 sequences, with more than 9% of them counted one time only. The top ten constitute 2.5% to 3.5% of the sample.

The germline V gene supplies CDR1 MDHEN and CDR2 SYDVKM. Spanning cysteine to phenylalanine, the CDR3 consists of 14 amino acids. The entry retains the CDR3 DNA only, 42 bases that are in frame from base 1. Cut back by 2 bases and 8 bases, the V and J ends lie 15 bases apart. Sequencing was done on a sample of PBMCs or a T cell subset sorted from them (not recorded which). The TCR was taken from a man younger than 35 who had mild COVID-19 (a few samples of this study predate the infection). The sample titles of this study are shuffled in the database, so cell type and time point are left out; the donor was told from shared clones. Recombination connected TRBV28 to TRBJ1-2; TRBD1 is a possible D gene, resting on 5 matching bases. The CDR3 reads CASSLEAGRRGYTF. The DNA sequence follows: TGTGCCAGCAGTTTAGAGGCAGGGCGGAGGGGCTACACCTTC.